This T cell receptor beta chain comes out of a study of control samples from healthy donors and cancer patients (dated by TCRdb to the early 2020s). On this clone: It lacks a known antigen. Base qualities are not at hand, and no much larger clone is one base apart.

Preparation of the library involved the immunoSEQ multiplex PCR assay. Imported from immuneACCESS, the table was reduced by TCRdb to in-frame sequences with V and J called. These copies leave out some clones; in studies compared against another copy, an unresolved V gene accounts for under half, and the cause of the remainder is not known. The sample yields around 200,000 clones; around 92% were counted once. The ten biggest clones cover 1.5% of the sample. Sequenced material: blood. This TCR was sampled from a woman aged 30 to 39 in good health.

Here is the DNA: TGTGCCAGCAGCTTGGGACAGGGGGTGATCGGCACTGAAGCTTTCTTT. It translates to CASSLGQGVIGTEAFF. The chain is made from TRBV5-6 and TRBJ1-1; 9 central nucleotides agree with TRBD1. V has 0 bases trimmed and J has 4 bases trimmed; junction bases matching no gene number 7. The germline V gene gives CDR1 as SGHDT and CDR2 as YYEEEE. Including the terminal cysteine and phenylalanine, the CDR3 comprises 16 residues. Only the CDR3 DNA stays, 48 bases, in frame from base 1.